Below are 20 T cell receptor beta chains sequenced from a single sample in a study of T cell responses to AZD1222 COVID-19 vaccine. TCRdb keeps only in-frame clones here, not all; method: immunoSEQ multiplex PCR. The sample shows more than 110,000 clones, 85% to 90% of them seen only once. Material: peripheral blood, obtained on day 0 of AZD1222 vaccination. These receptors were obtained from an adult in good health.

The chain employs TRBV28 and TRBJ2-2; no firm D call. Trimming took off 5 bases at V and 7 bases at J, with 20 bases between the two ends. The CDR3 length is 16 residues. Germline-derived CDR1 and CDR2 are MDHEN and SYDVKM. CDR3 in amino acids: CASSPGRAVANGELFF. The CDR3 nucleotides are TGTGCCAGCAGTCCGGGTAGGGCAGTGGCGAACGGGGAGCTGTTTTTT. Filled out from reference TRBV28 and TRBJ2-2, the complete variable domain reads DVKVTQSSRYLVKRTGEKVFLECVQDMDHENMFWYRQDPGLGLRLIYFSYDVKMKEKGDIPEGYSVSREKKERFSLILESASTNQTSMYLCASSPGRAVANGELFFGEGSRLTVL.

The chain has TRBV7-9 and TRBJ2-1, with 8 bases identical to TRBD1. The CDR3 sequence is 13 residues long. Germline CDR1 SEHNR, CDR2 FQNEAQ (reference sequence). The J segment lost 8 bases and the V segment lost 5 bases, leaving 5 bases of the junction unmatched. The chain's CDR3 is CASSKTGVDEQFF. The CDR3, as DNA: TGTGCCAGCAGCAAGACAGGGGTGGATGAGCAGTTCTTC.

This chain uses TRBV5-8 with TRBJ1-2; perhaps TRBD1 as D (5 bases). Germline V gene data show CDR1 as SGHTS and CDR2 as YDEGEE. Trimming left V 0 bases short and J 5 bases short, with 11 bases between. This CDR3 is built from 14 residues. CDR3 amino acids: CASSLAQGRYGYTF. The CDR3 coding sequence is TGTGCCAGCAGCTTGGCCCAGGGAAGATATGGCTACACCTTC.

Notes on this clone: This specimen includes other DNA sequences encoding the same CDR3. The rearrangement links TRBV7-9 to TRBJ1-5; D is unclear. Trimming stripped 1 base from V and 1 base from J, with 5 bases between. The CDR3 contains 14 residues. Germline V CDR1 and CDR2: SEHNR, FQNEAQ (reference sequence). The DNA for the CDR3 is TGTGCCAGCAGCTTAGGGCAGAGCAATCAGCCCCAGCATTTT. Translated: CASSLGQSNQPQHF.

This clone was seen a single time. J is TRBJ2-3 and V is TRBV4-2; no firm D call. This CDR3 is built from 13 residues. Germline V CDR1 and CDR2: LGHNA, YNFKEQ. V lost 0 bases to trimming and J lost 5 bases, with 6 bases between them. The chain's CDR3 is CASSQEVVDTQYF. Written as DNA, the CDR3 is TGTGCCAGCAGCCAAGAAGTTGTAGATACGCAGTATTTT.

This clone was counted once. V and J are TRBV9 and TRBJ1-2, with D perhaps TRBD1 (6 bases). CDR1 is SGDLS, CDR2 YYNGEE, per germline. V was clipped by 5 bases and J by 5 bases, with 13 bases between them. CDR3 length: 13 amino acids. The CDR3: CASRRGTSYGYTF. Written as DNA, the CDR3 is TGTGCCAGCAGACGAGGGACATCTTATGGCTACACCTTC.

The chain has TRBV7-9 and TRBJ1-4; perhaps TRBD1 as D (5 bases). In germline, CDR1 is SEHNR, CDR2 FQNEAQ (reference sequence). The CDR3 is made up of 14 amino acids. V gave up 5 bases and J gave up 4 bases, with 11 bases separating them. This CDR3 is CASSLAGFNEKLFF. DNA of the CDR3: TGTGCCAGCAGCCTTGCAGGGTTTAATGAAAAACTGTTTTTT.

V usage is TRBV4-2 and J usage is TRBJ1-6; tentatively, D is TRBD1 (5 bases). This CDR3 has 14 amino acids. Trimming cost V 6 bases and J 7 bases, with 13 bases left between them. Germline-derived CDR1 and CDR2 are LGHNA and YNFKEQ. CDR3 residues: CASRLGRENSPLHF. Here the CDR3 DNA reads TGTGCCAGCAGGCTGGGACGGGAAAATTCACCCCTCCACTTT.

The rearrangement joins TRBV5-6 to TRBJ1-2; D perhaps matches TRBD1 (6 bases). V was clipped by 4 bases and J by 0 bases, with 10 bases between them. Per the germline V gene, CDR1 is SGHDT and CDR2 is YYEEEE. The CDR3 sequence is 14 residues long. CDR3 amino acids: CASSGTGTNYGYTF. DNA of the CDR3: TGTGCCAGCAGCGGAACAGGGACTAACTATGGCTACACCTTC.

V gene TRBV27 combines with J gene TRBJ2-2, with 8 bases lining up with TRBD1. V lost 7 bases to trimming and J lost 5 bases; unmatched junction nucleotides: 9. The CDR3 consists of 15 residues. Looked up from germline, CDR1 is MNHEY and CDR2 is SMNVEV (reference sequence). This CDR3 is CASTLDRAGTGELFF. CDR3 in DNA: TGTGCCAGCACCCTGGACAGGGCCGGGACCGGGGAGCTGTTTTTT.

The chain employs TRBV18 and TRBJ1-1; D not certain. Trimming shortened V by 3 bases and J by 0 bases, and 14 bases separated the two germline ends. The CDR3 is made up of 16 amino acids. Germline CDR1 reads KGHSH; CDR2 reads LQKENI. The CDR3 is CASSPQQSGMNTEAFF. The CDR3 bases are TGTGCCAGCTCACCCCAACAATCCGGTATGAACACTGAAGCTTTCTTT.

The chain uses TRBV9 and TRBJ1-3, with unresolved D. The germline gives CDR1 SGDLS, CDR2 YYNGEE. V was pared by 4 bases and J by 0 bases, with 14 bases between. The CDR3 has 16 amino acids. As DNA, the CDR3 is TGTGCCAGCAGCCCCTCGACCCTATACTCTGGAAACACCATATATTTT. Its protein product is CASSPSTLYSGNTIYF.

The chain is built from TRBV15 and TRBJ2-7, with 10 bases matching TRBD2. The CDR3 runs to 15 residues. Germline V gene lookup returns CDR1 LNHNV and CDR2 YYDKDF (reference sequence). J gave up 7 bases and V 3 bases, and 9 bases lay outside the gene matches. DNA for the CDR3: TGTGCCACCAGCAGGGTAGCGGGAGCGGGAGGGGAGCAGTACTTC. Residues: CATSRVAGAGGEQYF.

The CDR3 protein is CAWTTGRLPHEQYF. The CDR3, as DNA: TGTGCCTGGACCACAGGCCGACTCCCCCACGAGCAGTACTTC. The rearrangement links TRBV30 to TRBJ2-7; maybe TRBD1 (5 bases). V dropped 4 bases and J dropped 5 bases, with 18 bases sitting between them. CDR1 is GTSNPN, CDR2 SVGIG, per germline (reference sequence). This CDR3 is 14 amino acids long.

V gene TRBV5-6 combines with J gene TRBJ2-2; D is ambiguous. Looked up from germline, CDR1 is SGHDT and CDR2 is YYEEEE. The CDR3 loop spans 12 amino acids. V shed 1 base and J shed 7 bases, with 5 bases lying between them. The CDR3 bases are TGTGCCAGCAGCTTGACAGTCGGGGAGCTGTTTTTT. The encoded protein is CASSLTVGELFF.

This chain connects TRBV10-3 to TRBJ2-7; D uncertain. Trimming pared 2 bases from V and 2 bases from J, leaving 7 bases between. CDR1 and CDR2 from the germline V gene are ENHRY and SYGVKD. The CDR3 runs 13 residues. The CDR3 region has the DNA TGTGCCATCAGTGAGAGCTCGGCCTACGAGCAGTACTTC. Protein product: CAISESSAYEQYF.

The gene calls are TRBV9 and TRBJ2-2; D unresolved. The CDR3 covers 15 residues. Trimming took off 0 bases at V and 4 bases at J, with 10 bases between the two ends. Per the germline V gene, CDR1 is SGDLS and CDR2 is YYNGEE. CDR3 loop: CASSVATVGTGELFF. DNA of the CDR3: TGTGCCAGCAGCGTAGCTACGGTGGGCACCGGGGAGCTGTTTTTT.

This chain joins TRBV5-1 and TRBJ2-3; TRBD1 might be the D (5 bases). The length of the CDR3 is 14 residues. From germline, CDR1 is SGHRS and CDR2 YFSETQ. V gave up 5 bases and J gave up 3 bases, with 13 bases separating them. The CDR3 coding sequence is TGCGCCAGCAGTTCCGACAGAGCAACAGATACGCAGTATTTT. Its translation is CASSSDRATDTQYF.

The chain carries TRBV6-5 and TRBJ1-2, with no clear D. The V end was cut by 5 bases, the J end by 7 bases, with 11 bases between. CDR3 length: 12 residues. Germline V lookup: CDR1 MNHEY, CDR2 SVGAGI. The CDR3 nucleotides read TGTGCCAGCAGTCGAGGGTTAAGTGGCTACACCTTC. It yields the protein CASSRGLSGYTF.

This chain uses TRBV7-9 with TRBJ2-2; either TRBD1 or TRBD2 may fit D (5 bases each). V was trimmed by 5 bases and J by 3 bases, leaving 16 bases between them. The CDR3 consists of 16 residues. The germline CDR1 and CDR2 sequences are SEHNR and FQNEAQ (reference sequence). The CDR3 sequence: CASSETRGRDTGELFF. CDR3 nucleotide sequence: TGTGCCAGCAGCGAGACCCGGGGACGGGACACCGGGGAGCTGTTTTTT.